The next 5 T cell receptor beta chains were all read from a single sample in a study of response to subunit inactivated influenza vaccine. TCRdb re-called the RT-PCR reads with MiXCR, one entry per CDR3 protein. The sample consists of hundreds of thousands of distinct CDR3 sequences, roughly 11% of them appearing once. The starting material was PBMCs from blood, obtained roughly 48 days after vaccination. These receptors originate from a man between 50 and 59 years old who received an inactivated influenza vaccine.

This clonotype appeared many times. The chain recombines TRBV29-1 with TRBJ2-4; TRBD1 matches at 7 bases. The length of the CDR3 is 12 residues. V lost 4 bases and J lost 9; bases outside the gene matches: 6. In germline, CDR1 is SQVTM, CDR2 ANQGSEA. The CDR3 here is CSVGQGRGIQYF. CDR3 nucleotide sequence: TGCAGCGTTGGACAGGGAAGGGGCATTCAGTACTTC.

The chain links TRBV7-6 to TRBJ2-5; tentative D call: TRBD2 (6 bases). The CDR3 loop spans 13 amino acids. From germline, CDR1 is SGHVS and CDR2 FNYEAQ. V was trimmed by 2 bases and J by 5 bases, leaving 9 bases between them. The chain's CDR3 is CASSLWEEETQYF. The CDR3 region has the DNA TGTGCCAGCAGCTTATGGGAGGAGGAGACCCAGTACTTC.

This clonotype was detected a few times. This chain connects TRBV12-3 or TRBV12-4 to TRBJ2-3; 9 bases line up with TRBD2. Trimming cost V 4 bases and J 1 base; bases outside gene matches: 6. This CDR3 comprises 16 residues. DNA for the CDR3: TGTGCCAGCAGTTCCCAACGGACTAGCGGCACAGATACGCAGTATTTT. It yields the protein CASSSQRTSGTDTQYF.

This clonotype appeared a few times. This chain connects TRBV29-1 to TRBJ1-1; no clear D. V lost 4 bases, J lost 8 bases, and 14 bases lay in between. The CDR3 sequence is 12 residues long. Germline CDR1 is SQVTM and CDR2 is ANQGSEA. This CDR3 reads CSVAKSDGEAFF. The CDR3 DNA reads as TGCAGCGTTGCTAAATCTGACGGGGAAGCTTTCTTT.

This clonotype was counted only a few times. V is TRBV7-2 and J is TRBJ2-4, with 8 bases aligning to TRBD2. The CDR3 contains 14 residues. Germline lookup yields CDR1 SGHTA and CDR2 FQGNSA. Trimming at V came to 4 bases and at J to 5 bases, leaving 4 bases not matched to a gene. CDR3 sequence reads: CASSYSGVENIQYF. The CDR3 DNA sequence: TGTGCCAGCAGCTATAGCGGGGTCGAAAACATTCAGTACTTC. Supplemented by reference TRBV7-2 and TRBJ2-4, the full variable domain reads GAGVSQSPSNKVTEKGKDVELRCDPISGHTALYWYRQSLGQGLEFLIYFQGNSAPDKSGLPSDRFSAERTGGSVSTLTIQRTQQEDSAVYLCASSYSGVENIQYFGAGTRLSVL.